This TCR beta chain was captured by sequencing in a study of technical replicates of blood from a handful of donors. V lost 0 bases and J lost 3, with 15 bases in between. CDR3 length: 16 residues. Germline V lookup: CDR1 MNHEY, CDR2 SMNVEV (reference sequence). Sequencing was performed with immunoSEQ multiplex PCR; in TCRdb, only in-frame clones are kept and a portion is missing. The sample lists 75,000 to 100,000 clones; 90% to 97% were seen once. The sequencing input was T cells isolated from PBMCs. J is TRBJ2-7 and V is TRBV27; a weak D match, TRBD2 (6 bases). The source of this sequence is a human donor in good health. The CDR3: CASSLSPTAGNYEQYF. DNA of the CDR3: TGTGCCAGCAGTTTATCCCCTACGGCGGGAAACTACGAGCAGTACTTC.